The rows below give T cell receptor beta chains drawn from one sample of a study of shared clonotypes between healthy human individuals. Sequencing used immunoSEQ multiplex PCR; TCRdb keeps in-frame clones, though not all of them. The data show 2 million to 2.5 million clones, 85% to 95% seen once. The sequencing sample was made of naive CD4+ T cells sorted from blood. The receptors here all came from a man aged 18 to 29 in good health. CDR3s include the opening cysteine and the closing phenylalanine or tryptophan. D genes are given only for firm matches. Clone sizes are given selectively: once, few, many, or a class where the clone is expanded.

abundance: -; d_gene: TRBD1; v_gene: TRBV6-1; j_gene: TRBJ2-7; CDR3aa: CASSNRQGTYEQYF; CDR3nt: TGTGCCAGCAGTAACCGACAGGGAACCTACGAGCAGTACTTC
abundance: -; d_gene: -; v_gene: TRBV14; j_gene: TRBJ1-1; CDR3aa: CASSQFGFTEAFF; CDR3nt: TGTGCCAGCAGCCAATTCGGGTTCACTGAAGCTTTCTTT
abundance: -; d_gene: -; v_gene: TRBV4-2; j_gene: TRBJ1-1; CDR3aa: CASSQVGAANTEAFF; CDR3nt: TGTGCCAGCAGCCAAGTCGGTGCAGCAAACACTGAAGCTTTCTTT
abundance: -; d_gene: -; v_gene: TRBV4-1; j_gene: TRBJ2-7; CDR3aa: CASSQVTGTRSSYEQYF; CDR3nt: TGCGCCAGCAGCCAAGTGACCGGGACAAGGAGCTCCTACGAGCAGTACTTC
abundance: -; d_gene: -; v_gene: TRBV6-1; j_gene: TRBJ2-7; CDR3aa: CASSDTGHSLGYEQYF; CDR3nt: TGTGCCAGCAGTGATACAGGCCATAGTCTTGGCTACGAGCAGTACTTC
abundance: -; d_gene: -; v_gene: TRBV18; j_gene: TRBJ1-5; CDR3aa: CASSPMGPGSNQPQHF; CDR3nt: TGTGCCAGCTCACCAATGGGACCGGGTAGCAATCAGCCCCAGCATTTT
abundance: -; d_gene: -; v_gene: TRBV11-2; j_gene: TRBJ2-2; CDR3aa: CASRKQGGGAGELFF; CDR3nt: TGTGCCAGCAGAAAACAGGGAGGAGGCGCCGGGGAGCTGTTTTTT
abundance: -; d_gene: TRBD2; v_gene: TRBV5-4; j_gene: TRBJ2-1; CDR3aa: CASSAAGPSGSIEQFF; CDR3nt: TGTGCCAGCAGCGCCGCCGGTCCTAGCGGGAGCATTGAGCAGTTCTTC
abundance: -; d_gene: TRBD1; v_gene: TRBV5-4; j_gene: TRBJ1-2; CDR3aa: CASSLGQGVGLSEGYTF; CDR3nt: TGTGCCAGCAGCTTGGGACAGGGGGTAGGACTATCGGAGGGCTACACCTTC
abundance: -; d_gene: -; v_gene: TRBV28; j_gene: TRBJ1-3; CDR3aa: CASSSLGNTIYF; CDR3nt: TGTGCCAGCAGTTCCTTAGGAAACACCATATATTTT
abundance: -; d_gene: TRBD2; v_gene: TRBV7-9; j_gene: TRBJ2-2; CDR3aa: CASSRTSGEAGELFF; CDR3nt: TGTGCCAGCAGCCGCACTAGCGGGGAGGCCGGGGAGCTGTTTTTT
abundance: -; d_gene: -; v_gene: TRBV7-9; j_gene: TRBJ2-5; CDR3aa: CASSSQVKETQYF; CDR3nt: TGTGCCAGCAGCTCACAGGTTAAAGAGACCCAGTACTTC
abundance: -; d_gene: TRBD1; v_gene: TRBV19; j_gene: TRBJ1-5; CDR3aa: CASRPTGGGNQPQHF; CDR3nt: TGTGCCAGTAGGCCTACAGGGGGGGGAAATCAGCCCCAGCATTTT
abundance: -; d_gene: TRBD1; v_gene: TRBV2; j_gene: TRBJ1-4; CDR3aa: CASSGQGGVLFF; CDR3nt: TGTGCCAGCAGTGGACAGGGTGGCGTACTGTTTTTT
abundance: -; d_gene: TRBD2; v_gene: TRBV7-9; j_gene: TRBJ2-1; CDR3aa: CASSSGTSASNEQFF; CDR3nt: TGTGCCAGCAGCTCTGGGACTAGCGCTTCCAATGAGCAGTTCTTC
abundance: -; d_gene: TRBD1; v_gene: TRBV6-5; j_gene: TRBJ1-5; CDR3aa: CASSRDRISNQPQHF; CDR3nt: TGTGCCAGCAGTCGGGACAGGATTAGCAATCAGCCCCAGCATTTT
abundance: many; d_gene: -; v_gene: TRBV2; j_gene: TRBJ2-7; CDR3aa: CASSVGAGGQYF; CDR3nt: TGTGCCAGCAGTGTAGGGGCAGGAGGGCAGTACTTC
abundance: -; d_gene: -; v_gene: TRBV4-1; j_gene: TRBJ1-5; CDR3aa: CASSSPAHSNQPQHF; CDR3nt: TGCGCCAGCAGCTCGCCCGCCCATAGCAATCAGCCCCAGCATTTT
abundance: -; d_gene: TRBD1; v_gene: TRBV5-1; j_gene: TRBJ2-7; CDR3aa: CASSFSQGASVEQYF; CDR3nt: TGCGCCAGCAGCTTTAGTCAGGGGGCGAGCGTCGAGCAGTACTTC
abundance: -; d_gene: -; v_gene: TRBV15; j_gene: TRBJ2-2; CDR3aa: CATSRDPSGELFF; CDR3nt: TGTGCCACCAGCAGAGACCCCAGCGGGGAGCTGTTTTTT
abundance: once; d_gene: -; v_gene: TRBV6-4; j_gene: TRBJ2-7; CDR3aa: CAGGRLQPSYEQYF; CDR3nt: TGTGCCGGGGGTAGACTACAGCCCTCCTACGAGCAGTACTTC
abundance: -; d_gene: TRBD2; v_gene: TRBV10-1; j_gene: TRBJ2-5; CDR3aa: CASPRTSGGAPGGETQYF; CDR3nt: TGCGCCAGCCCCAGGACTAGCGGGGGGGCCCCAGGAGGAGAGACCCAGTACTTC
abundance: -; d_gene: TRBD1; v_gene: TRBV28; j_gene: TRBJ1-5; CDR3aa: CASSPLDRDQPQHF; CDR3nt: TGTGCCAGCAGTCCCTTGGACAGGGATCAGCCCCAGCATTTT
abundance: -; d_gene: -; v_gene: TRBV27; j_gene: TRBJ2-7; CDR3aa: CASSIRAGAGKPLWEQYF; CDR3nt: TGTGCCAGCAGTATAAGGGCCGGGGCGGGTAAGCCATTATGGGAGCAGTACTTC
abundance: -; d_gene: -; v_gene: TRBV5-1; j_gene: TRBJ1-1; CDR3aa: CASSLYLDSLGNTEAFF; CDR3nt: TGCGCCAGCAGCTTATACCTCGACAGCCTCGGGAACACTGAAGCTTTCTTT
abundance: -; d_gene: -; v_gene: TRBV5-1; j_gene: TRBJ1-6; CDR3aa: CASSLSPGPSSYNSPLHF; CDR3nt: TGCGCCAGCAGCTTGTCACCAGGGCCCAGCTCCTATAATTCACCCCTCCACTTT
abundance: -; d_gene: TRBD2; v_gene: TRBV7-2; j_gene: TRBJ2-7; CDR3aa: CASSLGRGAYEQYF; CDR3nt: TGTGCCAGCAGCTTAGGGCGGGGGGCCTACGAGCAGTACTTC
abundance: -; d_gene: -; v_gene: TRBV5-4; j_gene: TRBJ1-1; CDR3aa: CASSLEANTEAFF; CDR3nt: TGTGCCAGCAGCTTGGAAGCGAACACTGAAGCTTTCTTT
abundance: -; d_gene: -; v_gene: TRBV18; j_gene: TRBJ1-1; CDR3aa: CASSPLGLDTEAFF; CDR3nt: TGTGCCAGCTCACCCCTAGGATTAGACACTGAAGCTTTCTTT